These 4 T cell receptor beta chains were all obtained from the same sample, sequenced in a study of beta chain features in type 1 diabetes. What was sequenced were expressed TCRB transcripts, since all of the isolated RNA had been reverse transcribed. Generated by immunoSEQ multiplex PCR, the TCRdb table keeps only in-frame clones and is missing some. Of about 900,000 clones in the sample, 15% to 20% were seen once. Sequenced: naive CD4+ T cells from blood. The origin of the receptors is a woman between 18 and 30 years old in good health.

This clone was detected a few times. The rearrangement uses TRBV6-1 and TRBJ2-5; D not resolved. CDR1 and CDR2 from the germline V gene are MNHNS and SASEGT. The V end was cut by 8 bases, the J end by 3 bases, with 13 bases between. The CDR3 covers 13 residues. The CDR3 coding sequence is TGTGCCAGCTCGAATACCTGGGAAGAGACCCAGTACTTC. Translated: CASSNTWEETQYF.

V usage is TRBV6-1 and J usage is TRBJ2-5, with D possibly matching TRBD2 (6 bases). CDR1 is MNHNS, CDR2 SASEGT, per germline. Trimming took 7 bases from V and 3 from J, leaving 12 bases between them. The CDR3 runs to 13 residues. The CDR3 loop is CASTGTFKETQYF. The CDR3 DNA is TGTGCCAGCACGGGGACTTTCAAAGAGACCCAGTACTTC.

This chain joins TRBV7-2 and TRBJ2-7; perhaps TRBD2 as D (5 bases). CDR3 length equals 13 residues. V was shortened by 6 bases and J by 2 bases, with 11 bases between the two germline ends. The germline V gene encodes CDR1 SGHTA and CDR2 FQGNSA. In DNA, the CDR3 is TGTGCCAGCAGTTCAGCGGTGACCTACGAGCAGTACTTC. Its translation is CASSSAVTYEQYF. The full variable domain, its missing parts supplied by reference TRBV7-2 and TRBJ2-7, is GAGVSQSPSNKVTEKGKDVELRCDPISGHTALYWYRQSLGQGLEFLIYFQGNSAPDKSGLPSDRFSAERTGGSVSTLTIQRTQQEDSAVYLCASSSAVTYEQYFGPGTRLTVT.

The CDR3, as DNA: TGTGCCAGCAGCTTAGCGGGACAGGGGGCCGTAAAACTGTTTTTT. It translates to CASSLAGQGAVKLFF. The chain combines TRBV7-2 with TRBJ1-4, with 12 nucleotides matching TRBD1. CDR3 length equals 15 residues. V gave up 0 bases and J gave up 10 bases; unmatched junction bases: 3. Germline-derived CDR1 and CDR2 are SGHTA and FQGNSA.